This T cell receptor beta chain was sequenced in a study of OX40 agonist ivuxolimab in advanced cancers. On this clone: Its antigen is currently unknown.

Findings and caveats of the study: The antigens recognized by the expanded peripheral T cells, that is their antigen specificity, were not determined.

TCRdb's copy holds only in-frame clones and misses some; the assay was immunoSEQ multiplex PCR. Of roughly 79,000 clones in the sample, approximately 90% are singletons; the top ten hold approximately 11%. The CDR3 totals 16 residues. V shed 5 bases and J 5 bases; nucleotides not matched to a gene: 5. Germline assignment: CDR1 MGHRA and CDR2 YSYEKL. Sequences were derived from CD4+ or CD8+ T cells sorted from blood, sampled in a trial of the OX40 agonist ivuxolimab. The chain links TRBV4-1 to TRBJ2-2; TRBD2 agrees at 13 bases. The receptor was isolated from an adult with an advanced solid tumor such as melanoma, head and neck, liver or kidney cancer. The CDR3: CASSFRLAGGTGELFF. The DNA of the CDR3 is TGCGCCAGCAGCTTTCGACTAGCGGGGGGAACCGGGGAGCTGTTTTTT.